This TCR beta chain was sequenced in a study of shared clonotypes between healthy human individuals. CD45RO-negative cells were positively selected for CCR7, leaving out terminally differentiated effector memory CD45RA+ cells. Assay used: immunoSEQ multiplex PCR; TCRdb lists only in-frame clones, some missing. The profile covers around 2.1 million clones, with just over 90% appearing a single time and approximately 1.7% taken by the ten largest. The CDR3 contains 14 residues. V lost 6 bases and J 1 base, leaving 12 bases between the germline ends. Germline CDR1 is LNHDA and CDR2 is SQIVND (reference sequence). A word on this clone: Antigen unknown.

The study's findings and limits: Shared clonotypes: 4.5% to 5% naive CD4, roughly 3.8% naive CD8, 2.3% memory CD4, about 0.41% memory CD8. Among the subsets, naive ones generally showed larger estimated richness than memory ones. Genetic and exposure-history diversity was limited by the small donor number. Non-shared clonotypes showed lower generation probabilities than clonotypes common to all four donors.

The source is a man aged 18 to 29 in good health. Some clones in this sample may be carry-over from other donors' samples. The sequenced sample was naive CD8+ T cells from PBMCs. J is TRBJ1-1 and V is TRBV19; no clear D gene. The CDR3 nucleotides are TGTGCCAGTAGAATGACACCGGGGAACACTGAAGCTTTCTTT. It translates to CASRMTPGNTEAFF.